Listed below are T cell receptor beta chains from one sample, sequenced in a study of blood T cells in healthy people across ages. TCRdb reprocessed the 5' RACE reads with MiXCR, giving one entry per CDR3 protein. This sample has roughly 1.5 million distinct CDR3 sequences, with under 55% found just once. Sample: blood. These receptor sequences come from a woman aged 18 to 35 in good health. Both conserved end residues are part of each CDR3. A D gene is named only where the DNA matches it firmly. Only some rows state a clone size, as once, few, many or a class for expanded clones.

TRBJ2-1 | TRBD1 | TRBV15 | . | CATSRDFRDRVQPEQFF | TGTGCCACCAGCAGAGATTTCCGAGACAGGGTACAGCCTGAGCAGTTCTTC
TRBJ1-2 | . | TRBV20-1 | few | CSAPGSYGYTF | TGCAGTGCTCCCGGATCGTATGGCTACACCTTC
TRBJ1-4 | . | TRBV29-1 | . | CSVHRVDNEKLFF | TGCAGCGTTCACAGGGTAGATAATGAAAAACTGTTTTTT
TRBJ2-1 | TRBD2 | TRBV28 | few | CASSLQPTSGKQVDEQFF | TGTGCCAGCAGTTTACAACCGACTAGCGGGAAACAGGTGGATGAGCAGTTCTTC
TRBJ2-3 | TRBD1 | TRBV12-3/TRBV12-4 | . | CASSSGQGTQYF | TGTGCCAGCAGTTCCGGACAGGGGACGCAGTATTTT
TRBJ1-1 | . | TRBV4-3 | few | CASSQEAPGSMNTEAFF | TGCGCCAGCAGCCAAGAAGCGCCGGGTTCAATGAACACTGAAGCTTTCTTT
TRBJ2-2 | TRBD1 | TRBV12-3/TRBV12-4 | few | CASSTPWDRGPKGELFF | TGTGCCAGCAGCACACCGTGGGACAGGGGGCCTAAAGGGGAGCTGTTTTTT
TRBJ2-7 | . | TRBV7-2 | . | CASSLVIGTSYEQYF | TGTGCCAGCAGCTTAGTAATAGGGACCTCCTACGAGCAGTACTTC
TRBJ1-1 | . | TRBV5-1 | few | CASSLLYGRGNTEAFF | TGCGCCAGCAGCTTGCTTTATGGCAGGGGGAACACTGAAGCTTTCTTT
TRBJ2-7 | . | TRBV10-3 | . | CAVRGAEADYEQYF | TGTGCCGTAAGAGGAGCCGAGGCCGACTACGAGCAGTACTTC
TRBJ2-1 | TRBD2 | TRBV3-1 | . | CASSQEISGTYNEQFF | TGTGCCAGCAGCCAAGAGATTAGCGGGACCTACAATGAGCAGTTCTTC
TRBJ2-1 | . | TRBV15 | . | CATSRVGRRHEQFF | TGTGCCACCAGCAGAGTGGGGAGGAGGCATGAGCAGTTCTTC
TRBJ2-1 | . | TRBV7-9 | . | CASSSFLAGVRYNEQFF | TGTGCCAGCAGCTCATTTCTCGCCGGGGTAAGATACAATGAGCAGTTCTTC
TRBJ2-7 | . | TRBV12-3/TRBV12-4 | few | CASSFLSPGSYEQYF | TGTGCCAGCAGTTTTTTATCACCAGGCTCCTACGAGCAGTACTTC
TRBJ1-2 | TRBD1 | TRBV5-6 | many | CASSRDRNNYGYTF | TGTGCCAGCAGCCGGGACAGGAATAACTATGGCTACACCTTC
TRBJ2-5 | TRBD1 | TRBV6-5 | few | CASRMTGGPQETQYF | TGTGCCAGCAGAATGACAGGGGGCCCCCAAGAGACCCAGTACTTC
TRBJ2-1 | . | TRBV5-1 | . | CASSFGGEGFEQFF | TGCGCCAGCAGCTTTGGGGGCGAAGGATTTGAGCAGTTCTTC
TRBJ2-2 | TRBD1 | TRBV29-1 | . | CSAAGGPGELFF | TGCAGCGCCGCAGGGGGCCCCGGGGAGCTGTTTTTT
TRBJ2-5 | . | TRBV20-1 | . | CSASRDNQETQYF | TGCAGTGCTAGCAGGGATAACCAAGAGACCCAGTACTTC
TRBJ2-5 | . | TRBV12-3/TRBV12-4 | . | CASSLGAGPQETQYF | TGTGCCAGCAGTTTAGGTGCAGGCCCCCAAGAGACCCAGTACTTC
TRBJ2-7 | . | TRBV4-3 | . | CASSQTRSSFTGHEQYF | TGCGCCAGCAGCCAGACGAGGAGTAGTTTCACCGGCCATGAGCAGTACTTC
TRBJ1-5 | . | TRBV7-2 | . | CASSGAGPQPQHF | TGTGCCAGCAGCGGGGCAGGGCCTCAGCCCCAGCATTTT
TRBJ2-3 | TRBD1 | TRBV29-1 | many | CSAVKGQTSTDTQYF | TGCAGCGCCGTCAAGGGACAGACTAGCACAGATACGCAGTATTTT
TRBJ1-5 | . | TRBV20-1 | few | CSARTDTDQPQHF | TGCAGTGCCCGGACGGACACCGATCAGCCCCAGCATTTT
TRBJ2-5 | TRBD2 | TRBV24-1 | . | CATSDSYSFLAVGETQYF | TGTGCCACCAGTGATTCATACTCCTTTCTAGCGGTTGGGGAGACCCAGTACTTC
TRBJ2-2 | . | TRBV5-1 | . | CASSLDRSHTGELFF | TGCGCCAGCAGCTTGGATCGCTCTCACACCGGGGAGCTGTTTTTT
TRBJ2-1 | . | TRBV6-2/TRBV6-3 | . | CASSEVSYEQFF | TGTGCCAGCAGTGAAGTCTCCTACGAGCAGTTCTTC
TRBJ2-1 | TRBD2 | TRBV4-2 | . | CASSQDQVAGVCNEQFF | TGTGCCAGCAGCCAAGATCAAGTAGCGGGCGTCTGCAATGAGCAGTTCTTC
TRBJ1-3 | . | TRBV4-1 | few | CASSQTEYTIYF | TGCGCCAGCAGCCAAACCGAATACACCATATATTTT
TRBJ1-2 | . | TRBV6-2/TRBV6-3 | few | CASSGLRNYGYTF | TGTGCCAGCAGTGGTCTGAGGAACTATGGCTACACCTTC
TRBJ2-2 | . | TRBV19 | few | CASMVGGTGELFF | TGTGCCAGTATGGTGGGGGGAACCGGGGAGCTGTTTTTT